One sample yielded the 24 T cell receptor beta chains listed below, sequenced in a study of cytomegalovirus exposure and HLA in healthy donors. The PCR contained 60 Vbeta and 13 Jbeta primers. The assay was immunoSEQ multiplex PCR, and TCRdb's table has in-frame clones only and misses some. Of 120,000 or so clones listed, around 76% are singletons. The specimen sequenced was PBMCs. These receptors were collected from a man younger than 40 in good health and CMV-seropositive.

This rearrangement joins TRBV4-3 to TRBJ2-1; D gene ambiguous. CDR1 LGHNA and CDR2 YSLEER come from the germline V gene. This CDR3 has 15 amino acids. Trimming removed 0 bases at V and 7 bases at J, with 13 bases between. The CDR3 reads CASSQDPPGPNEQFF. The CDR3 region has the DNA TGCGCCAGCAGCCAAGATCCCCCCGGTCCGAATGAGCAGTTCTTC.

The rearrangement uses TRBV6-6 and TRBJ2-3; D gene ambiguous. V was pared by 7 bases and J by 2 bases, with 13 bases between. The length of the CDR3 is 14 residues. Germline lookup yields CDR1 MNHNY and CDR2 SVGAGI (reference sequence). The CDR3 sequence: CASMLKISTDTQYF. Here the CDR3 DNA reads TGTGCCAGCATGTTAAAAATTTCCACAGATACGCAGTATTTT.

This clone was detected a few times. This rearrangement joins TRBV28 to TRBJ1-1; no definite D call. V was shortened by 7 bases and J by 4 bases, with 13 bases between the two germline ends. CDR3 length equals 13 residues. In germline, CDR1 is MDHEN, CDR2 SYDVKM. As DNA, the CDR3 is TGTGCCAGCACTCCCAGGTACCCCACTGAAGCTTTCTTT. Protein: CASTPRYPTEAFF.

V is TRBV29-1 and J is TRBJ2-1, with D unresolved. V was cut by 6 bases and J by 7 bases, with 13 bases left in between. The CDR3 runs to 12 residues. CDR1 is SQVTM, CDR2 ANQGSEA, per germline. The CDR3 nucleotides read TGCAGCGTATCACCACAATCTAATGAGCAGTTCTTC. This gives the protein CSVSPQSNEQFF.

The CDR3 region has the DNA TGTGCCAGCAGCCCCCCGGGCCCCACAAGGGGTGAGAAACTGTTTTTT. It yields the protein CASSPPGPTRGEKLFF. The genes are TRBV27 and TRBJ1-4; possibly TRBD1 for D (5 bases). The germline gives CDR1 MNHEY, CDR2 SMNVEV (reference sequence). Trimming removed 6 bases at V and 11 bases at J, with 25 bases between. The CDR3 is 16 residues long.

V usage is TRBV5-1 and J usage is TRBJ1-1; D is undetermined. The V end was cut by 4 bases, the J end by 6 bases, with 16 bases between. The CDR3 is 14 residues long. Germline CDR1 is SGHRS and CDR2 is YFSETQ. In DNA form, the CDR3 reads TGCGCCAGCAGCCCTCGGGGATCAGACGCTGAAGCTTTCTTT. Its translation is CASSPRGSDAEAFF.

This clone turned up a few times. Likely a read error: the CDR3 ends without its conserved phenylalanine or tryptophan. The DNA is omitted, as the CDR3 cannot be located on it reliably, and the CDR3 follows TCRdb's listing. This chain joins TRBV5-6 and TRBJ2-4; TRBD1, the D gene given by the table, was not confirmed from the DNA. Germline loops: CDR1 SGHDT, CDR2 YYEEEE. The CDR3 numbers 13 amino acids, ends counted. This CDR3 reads CASSSVDGGQGLL.

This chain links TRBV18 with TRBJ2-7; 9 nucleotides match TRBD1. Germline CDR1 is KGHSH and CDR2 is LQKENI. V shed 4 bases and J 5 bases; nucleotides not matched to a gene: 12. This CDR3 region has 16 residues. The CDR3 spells CASSRTTGQGPHEQYF. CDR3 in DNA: TGTGCCAGCTCACGAACCACGGGACAGGGACCCCACGAGCAGTACTTC.

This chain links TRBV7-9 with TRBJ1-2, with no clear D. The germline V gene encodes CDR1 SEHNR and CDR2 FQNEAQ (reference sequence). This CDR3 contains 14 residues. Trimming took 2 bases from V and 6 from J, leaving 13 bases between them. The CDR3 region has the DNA TGTGCCAGCAGCTTACTAGTCCCGGAGAATGGCTACACCTTC. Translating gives CASSLLVPENGYTF.

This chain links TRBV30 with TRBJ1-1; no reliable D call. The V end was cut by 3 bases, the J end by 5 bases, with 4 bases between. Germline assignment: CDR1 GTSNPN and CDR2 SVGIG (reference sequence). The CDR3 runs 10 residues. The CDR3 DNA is TGTGCCTGGAGCTCGACTGAAGCTTTCTTT. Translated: CAWSSTEAFF.

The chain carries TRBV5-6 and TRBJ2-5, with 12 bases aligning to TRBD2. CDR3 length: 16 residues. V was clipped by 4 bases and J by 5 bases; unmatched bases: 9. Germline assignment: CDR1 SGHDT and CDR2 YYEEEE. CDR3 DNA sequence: TGTGCCAGCAGCACAAGGACTAGCGGGGCTAGGGAGACCCAGTACTTC. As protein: CASSTRTSGARETQYF.

CDR3 sequence (DNA): TGTGCCAGCTCACCAACTAAGAGACAGGGGGTCTCTGGGGCCAACGTCCTGACTTTC. Its translation is CASSPTKRQGVSGANVLTF. V and J are TRBV18 and TRBJ2-6; the match to TRBD1 covers 9 bases. V shed 2 bases and J 0 bases; nucleotides not matched to a gene: 8. The CDR3 is 19 amino acids. Germline CDR1 and CDR2: KGHSH and LQKENI. Full variable domain (remainder filled in from reference TRBV18 and TRBJ2-6): NAGVMQNPRHLVRRRGQEARLRCSPMKGHSHVYWYRQLPEEGLKFMVYLQKENIIDESGMPKERFSAEFPKEGPSILRIQQVVRGDSAAYFCASSPTKRQGVSGANVLTFGAGSRLTVL.

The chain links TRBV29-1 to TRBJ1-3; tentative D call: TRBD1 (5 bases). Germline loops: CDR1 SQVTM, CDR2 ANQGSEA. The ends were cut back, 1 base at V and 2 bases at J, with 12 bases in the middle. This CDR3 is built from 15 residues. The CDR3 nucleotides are TGCAGCGTTGAAGCAGGGATCCACCCTGGAAACACCATATATTTT. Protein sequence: CSVEAGIHPGNTIYF.

CDR3 nucleotide sequence: TGTGCCAGCAGCTTGGAGCGGGGGCCTTCCTACGAGCAGTACTTC. It is translated as CASSLERGPSYEQYF. The V gene is TRBV5-4, the J gene TRBJ2-7; 8 bases are a match to TRBD2. CDR3 length equals 15 residues. CDR1 SGHNT and CDR2 YYREEE come from the germline V gene (reference sequence). The V segment lost 0 bases and the J segment 1 base; nucleotides outside the gene matches: 3.

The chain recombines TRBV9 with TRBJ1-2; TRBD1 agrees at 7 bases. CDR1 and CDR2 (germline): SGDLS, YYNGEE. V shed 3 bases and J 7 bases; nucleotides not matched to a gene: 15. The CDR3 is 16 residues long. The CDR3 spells CASSAFTGASGTGYTF. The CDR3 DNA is TGTGCCAGCAGCGCATTCACAGGGGCCTCGGGGACTGGCTACACCTTC.

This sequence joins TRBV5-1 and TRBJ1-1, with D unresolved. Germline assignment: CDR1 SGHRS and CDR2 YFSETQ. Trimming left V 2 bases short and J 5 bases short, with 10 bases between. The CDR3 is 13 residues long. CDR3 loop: CASSLGGRTEAFF. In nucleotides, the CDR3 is TGCGCCAGCAGCTTAGGCGGGAGGACTGAAGCTTTCTTT.

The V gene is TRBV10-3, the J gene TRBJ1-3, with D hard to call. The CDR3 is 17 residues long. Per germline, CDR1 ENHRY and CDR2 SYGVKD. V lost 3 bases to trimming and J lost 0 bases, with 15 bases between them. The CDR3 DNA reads TGTGCCATCAGTGAATATTCTCCGACAAGCTCTGGAAACACCATATATTTT. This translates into CAISEYSPTSSGNTIYF.

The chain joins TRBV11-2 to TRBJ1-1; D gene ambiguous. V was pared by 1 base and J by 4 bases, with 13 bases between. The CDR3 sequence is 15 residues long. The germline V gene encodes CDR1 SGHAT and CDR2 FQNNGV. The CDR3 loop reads CASSLGGRQRTEAFF. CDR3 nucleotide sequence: TGTGCCAGCAGCTTAGGAGGGCGTCAACGCACTGAAGCTTTCTTT.

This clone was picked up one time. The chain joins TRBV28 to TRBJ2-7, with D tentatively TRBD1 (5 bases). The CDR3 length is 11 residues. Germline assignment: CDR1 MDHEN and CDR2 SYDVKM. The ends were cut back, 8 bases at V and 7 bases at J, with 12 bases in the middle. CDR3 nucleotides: TGTGCCAGCTCCTTAGGGGATGAGCAGTACTTC. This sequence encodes CASSLGDEQYF.

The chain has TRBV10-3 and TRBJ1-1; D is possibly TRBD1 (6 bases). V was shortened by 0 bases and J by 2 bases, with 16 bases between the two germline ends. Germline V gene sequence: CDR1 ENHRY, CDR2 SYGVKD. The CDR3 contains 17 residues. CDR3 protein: CAISESLIAGVNTEAFF. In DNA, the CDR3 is TGTGCCATCAGTGAGTCGTTGATCGCAGGGGTTAACACTGAAGCTTTCTTT.

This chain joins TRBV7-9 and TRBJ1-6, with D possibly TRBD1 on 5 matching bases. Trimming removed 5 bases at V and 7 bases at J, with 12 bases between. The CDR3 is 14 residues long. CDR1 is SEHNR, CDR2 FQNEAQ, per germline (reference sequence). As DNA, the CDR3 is TGTGCCAGCAGCACCGTGGGGCCCAATTCACCCCTCCACTTT. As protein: CASSTVGPNSPLHF.

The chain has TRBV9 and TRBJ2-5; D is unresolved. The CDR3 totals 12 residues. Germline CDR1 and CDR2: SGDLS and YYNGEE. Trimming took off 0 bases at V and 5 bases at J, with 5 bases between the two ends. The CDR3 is CASSVASETQYF. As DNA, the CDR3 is TGTGCCAGCAGCGTAGCTTCGGAGACCCAGTACTTC.

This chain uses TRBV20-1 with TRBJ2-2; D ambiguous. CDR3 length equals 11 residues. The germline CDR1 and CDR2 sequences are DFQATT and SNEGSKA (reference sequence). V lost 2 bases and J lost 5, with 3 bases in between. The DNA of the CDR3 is TGCAGTGCTAGAATAACCGGGGAGCTGTTTTTT. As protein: CSARITGELFF.

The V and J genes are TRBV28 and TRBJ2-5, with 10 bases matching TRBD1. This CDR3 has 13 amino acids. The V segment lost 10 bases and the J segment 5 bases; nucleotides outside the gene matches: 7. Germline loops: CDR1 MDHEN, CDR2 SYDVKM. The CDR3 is CAIGDRGRETQYF. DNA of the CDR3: TGTGCCATCGGGGACAGGGGAAGGGAGACCCAGTACTTC.